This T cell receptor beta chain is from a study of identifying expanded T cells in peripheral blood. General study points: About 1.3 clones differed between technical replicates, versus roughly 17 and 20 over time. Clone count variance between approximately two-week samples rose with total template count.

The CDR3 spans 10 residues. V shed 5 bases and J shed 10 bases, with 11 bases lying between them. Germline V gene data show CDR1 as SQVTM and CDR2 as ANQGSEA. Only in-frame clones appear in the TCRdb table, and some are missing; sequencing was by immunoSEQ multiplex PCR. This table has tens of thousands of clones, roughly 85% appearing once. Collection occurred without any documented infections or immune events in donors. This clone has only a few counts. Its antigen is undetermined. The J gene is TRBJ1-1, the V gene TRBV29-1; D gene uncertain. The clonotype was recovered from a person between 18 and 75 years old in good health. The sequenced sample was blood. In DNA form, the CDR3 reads TGCAGCGTTCCTAGTGAGGGAGCTTTCTTT. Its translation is CSVPSEGAFF.